This entry concerns a single T cell receptor (beta chain). Its target is not known. The libraries of TRB cDNA were constructed through 5' RACE using UMI labels. TCRdb reprocessed the 5' RACE reads; each CDR3 protein has one entry and no DNA is given. The repertoire shows tens of thousands of distinct CDR3 sequences; the top ten hold 0.5% to 0.6%. This specimen comes from a study of CXCR3-negative and CXCR3-positive naive CD8 T cells. Study findings and constraints: CXCR3-negative naive cells had less hydrophobic TRB CDR3s than did CXCR3-positive naive cells. Upon cryopreservation, CXCR3 expression partially decreased, and most assays used fresh PBMCs.

Germline CDR1 reads MNHEY; CDR2 reads SVGEGT. The CDR3 has 14 amino acids. Sequencing was done on a sample of naive CXCR3+ CD8+ T cells from blood. The sample's subset: CD45RO-CCR7+CD27+CD95- naive CD8+ T cells expressing CXCR3 (TNR3+). The TCR was taken from a human donor in good health. Some clones in this sample may be carry-over from other donors' samples. The chain recombines TRBV6-2 or TRBV6-3 with TRBJ2-1. The CDR3 reads CASSYGVSYNEQFF.